The 14 T cell receptor beta chains in this list originate from one sample, sequenced in a study of cytomegalovirus exposure and HLA in healthy donors. Vbeta (60) and Jbeta (13) primers were used in the PCR. TCRdb's copy holds only in-frame clones and misses some; the assay was immunoSEQ multiplex PCR. The sample holds hundreds of thousands of clones, 60% to 80% seen once. The sequenced sample consisted of PBMCs. Source of these receptors: a woman younger than 45 in good health and CMV-seronegative.

The V gene is TRBV29-1, the J gene TRBJ1-4; 8 bases are a match to TRBD1. Germline CDR1 is SQVTM and CDR2 is ANQGSEA. V was clipped by 7 bases and J by 4 bases; unmatched bases: 2. The CDR3 is made up of 12 amino acids. This CDR3 is CSGTGYNEKLFF. CDR3 in DNA: TGCAGCGGGACAGGGTATAATGAAAAACTGTTTTTT.

The chain joins TRBV29-1 to TRBJ2-3; D is perhaps TRBD2 (6 bases). V lost 8 bases, J lost 2 bases, and 23 bases lay in between. The germline gives CDR1 SQVTM, CDR2 ANQGSEA. CDR3 length: 16 amino acids. The CDR3 spells CSYQGRGSQNTDTQYF. CDR3 nucleotides: TGCAGCTATCAGGGTCGGGGGTCTCAAAACACAGATACGCAGTATTTT.

The rearrangement uses TRBV9 and TRBJ1-2; D is ambiguous. V was pared by 3 bases and J by 2 bases, with 11 bases between. The CDR3 has 14 residues. The germline gives CDR1 SGDLS, CDR2 YYNGEE. The CDR3 here is CASSEAGLNYGYTF. DNA for the CDR3: TGTGCCAGCAGCGAGGCGGGCCTAAACTATGGCTACACCTTC.

The rearrangement links TRBV7-9 to TRBJ1-1; no reliable D call. The germline V gene has CDR1 SEHNR and CDR2 FQNEAQ (reference sequence). CDR3 length: 15 residues. The V gene lost 5 bases and the J gene lost 3 bases, with 16 bases spanning the gap. Here the CDR3 DNA reads TGTGCCAGCAGCCGACTGCGAGTCTTGGACACTGAAGCTTTCTTT. As protein: CASSRLRVLDTEAFF.

The chain combines TRBV11-2 with TRBJ2-1, with 7 bases lining up with TRBD2. With V trimmed by 3 bases and J by 3 bases, 8 bases remained unmatched. Germline V gene sequence: CDR1 SGHAT, CDR2 FQNNGV. The CDR3 contains 16 residues. The CDR3, as DNA: TGTGCCAGCAGCTTTTCCCTAGCGGACTTCTACAATGAGCAGTTCTTC. The encoded protein is CASSFSLADFYNEQFF.

The V call is TRBV5-1, the J call TRBJ1-1, with unresolved D. Germline CDR1 is SGHRS and CDR2 is YFSETQ. V lost 8 bases and J 2 bases, leaving 13 bases between the germline ends. The CDR3 is 13 amino acids. CDR3: CASFRGVNTEAFF. The CDR3 DNA reads as TGCGCCAGTTTCCGGGGTGTAAACACTGAAGCTTTCTTT.

This chain links TRBV7-9 with TRBJ2-2; the D gene is possibly TRBD1 (6 bases). The CDR3 loop spans 14 amino acids. CDR1 is SEHNR and CDR2 is FQNEAQ in the germline V gene (reference sequence). The V and J ends lost 4 bases and 7 bases respectively, with 13 bases between them. Written as DNA, the CDR3 is TGTGCCAGCAGCTCACTACAGGGTGACGGGGAGCTGTTTTTT. This translates into CASSSLQGDGELFF. The variable domain in full, with the rest retrieved from reference TRBV7-9 and TRBJ2-2, is DTGVSQNPRHKITKRGQNVTFRCDPISEHNRLYWYRQTLGQGPEFLTYFQNEAQLEKSRLLSDRFSAERPKGSFSTLEIQRTEQGDSAMYLCASSSLQGDGELFFGEGSRLTVL.

The chain employs TRBV6-1 and TRBJ2-1, with 10 bases lining up with TRBD2. V dropped 7 bases and J dropped 2; count of bases not matched to a gene: 5. The CDR3 is made up of 15 amino acids. Germline assignment: CDR1 MNHNS and CDR2 SASEGT. The CDR3 nucleotides read TGTGCCAGCATCCGAACTAGCGGGGCCTACAATGAGCAGTTCTTC. Encoded protein: CASIRTSGAYNEQFF.

The chain joins TRBV6-4 to TRBJ1-1, with 9 positions matching TRBD1. V trimming: 6 bases; J trimming: 4 bases; junction bases outside the gene matches: 3. CDR1 MRHNA and CDR2 SNTAGT come from the germline V gene. The CDR3 loop spans 13 amino acids. CDR3 nucleotide sequence: TGTGCCAGCAGCAGACAGGGGGGCACTGAAGCTTTCTTT. Encoded protein: CASSRQGGTEAFF.

J is TRBJ2-5 and V is TRBV30; D might be TRBD1 (8 bases). Trimming stripped 3 bases from V and 5 bases from J, with 16 bases between. The V gene's germline CDR1 is GTSNPN and CDR2 SVGIG (reference sequence). The CDR3 contains 14 residues. The CDR3 protein is CAWSVDRGGETQYF. In DNA, the CDR3 is TGTGCCTGGAGCGTTGACAGGGGAGGGGAGACCCAGTACTTC.

The V gene is TRBV30, the J gene TRBJ1-4; D may be TRBD1 (5 bases). The CDR3 has 12 amino acids. Germline CDR1 and CDR2: GTSNPN and SVGIG (reference sequence). Trimming stripped 5 bases from V and 6 bases from J, with 10 bases between. CDR3 sequence reads: CAWDSTYEKLFF. As DNA, the CDR3 is TGTGCCTGGGACAGTACTTATGAAAAACTGTTTTTT. The full variable domain, with the rest looked up from reference TRBV30 and TRBJ1-4, is SQTIHQWPATLVQPVGSPLSLECTVEGTSNPNLYWYRQAAGRGLQLLFYSVGIGQISSEVPQNLSASRPQDRQFILSSKKLLLSDSGFYLCAWDSTYEKLFFGSGTQLSVL.

The rearrangement joins TRBV30 to TRBJ2-3, with a possible D match to TRBD1 (5 bases). CDR1 and CDR2 (germline): GTSNPN, SVGIG (reference sequence). The CDR3 is made up of 11 amino acids. With 8 bases removed from V and 0 bases from J, the gap between germline ends came to 6 bases. Here the CDR3 DNA reads TGTGCCGGACAAAGCACAGATACGCAGTATTTT. This gives the protein CAGQSTDTQYF.

The V call is TRBV30, the J call TRBJ2-4; D is perhaps TRBD1 (6 bases). Trimming pared 7 bases from V and 9 bases from J, leaving 19 bases between. CDR3 size: 13 residues. Germline V CDR1 and CDR2: GTSNPN, SVGIG (reference sequence). The chain's CDR3 is CAFDPTGKSIQYF. Written as DNA, the CDR3 is TGTGCCTTTGACCCAACAGGGAAATCCATTCAGTACTTC.

V and J are TRBV19 and TRBJ2-1; D unresolved. This CDR3 spans 16 amino acids. Per the germline V gene, CDR1 is LNHDA and CDR2 is SQIVND (reference sequence). Trimming took off 3 bases at V and 2 bases at J, with 14 bases between the two ends. The CDR3 reads CASSIEPAVPYNEQFF. In DNA form, the CDR3 reads TGTGCCAGTAGTATTGAGCCCGCGGTACCCTACAATGAGCAGTTCTTC.